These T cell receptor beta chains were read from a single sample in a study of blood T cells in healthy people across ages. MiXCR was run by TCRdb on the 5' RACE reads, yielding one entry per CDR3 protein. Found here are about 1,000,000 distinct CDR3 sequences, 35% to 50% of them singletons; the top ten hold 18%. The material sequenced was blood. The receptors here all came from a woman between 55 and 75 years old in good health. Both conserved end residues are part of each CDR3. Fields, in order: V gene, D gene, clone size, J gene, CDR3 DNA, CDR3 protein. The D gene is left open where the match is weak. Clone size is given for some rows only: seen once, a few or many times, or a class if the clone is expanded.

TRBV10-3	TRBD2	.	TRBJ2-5	TGTACCATCAGTGAGGCGACAAGCGGGAGGGAGACCCAGTACTTC	CTISEATSGRETQYF
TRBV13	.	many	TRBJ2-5	TGTGCCAGCAGCTCGGAACAAGAGACCCAGTACTTC	CASSSEQETQYF
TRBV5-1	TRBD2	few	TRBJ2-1	TGCGCCAGCAGCTTCCAGCGGGAGGGCGGGGATGAGCAGTTCTTC	CASSFQREGGDEQFF
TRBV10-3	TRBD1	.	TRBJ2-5	TGTGCCATCAGTGGAGGAGGGACAGGGAAGTCAGAAGAGACCCAGTACTTC	CAISGGGTGKSEETQYF
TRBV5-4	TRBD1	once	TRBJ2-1	TGTGCCAGCAGCACCGGACAGGGCGGTAACAATGAGCAGTTCTTC	CASSTGQGGNNEQFF
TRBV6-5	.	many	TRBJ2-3	TGTGCCAGCAGTTCATTAGTTGGGGCAGATACGCAGTATTTT	CASSSLVGADTQYF
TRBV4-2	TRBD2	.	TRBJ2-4	TGTGCCAGCAGCCCTGGGACTAGCGGGGGCCTAGCCAAAAACATTCAGTACTTC	CASSPGTSGGLAKNIQYF
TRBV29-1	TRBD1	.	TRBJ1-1	TGCAGCGTTCTGAAGACAGGGATCGAGGGGACTGAAGCTTTCTTT	CSVLKTGIEGTEAFF
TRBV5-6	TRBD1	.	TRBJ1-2	TGTGCCAGCAGCTTGGTTACAGGGGGCAGCTATGGCTACACCTTC	CASSLVTGGSYGYTF
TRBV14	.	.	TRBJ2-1	TGTGCCAGCAGCCCTCCTGGCCGGGTCCATGAGCAGTTCTTC	CASSPPGRVHEQFF
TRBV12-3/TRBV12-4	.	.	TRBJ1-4	TGTGCCAGCAGTGGAGGGGGAGGGAATGAAAAACTGTTTTTT	CASSGGGGNEKLFF
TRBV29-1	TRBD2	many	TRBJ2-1	TGCAGCGTTGAAGAATCTGCTAGCGGGAGGATTAAGTTCTTC	CSVEESASGRIKFF
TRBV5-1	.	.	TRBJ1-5	TGCGCCAGCAACCTAACAGAGGGCCTCGATCAGCCCCAGCATTTT	CASNLTEGLDQPQHF
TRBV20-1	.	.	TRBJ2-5	TGCAGTGCTATGGAAATAGTCTGGCGAGAGACCCAGTACTTC	CSAMEIVWRETQYF
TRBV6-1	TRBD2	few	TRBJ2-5	TGTGCCAGCAGTAGGGAAGCGGGAGGGTCTGGAGAGACCCAGTACTTC	CASSREAGGSGETQYF
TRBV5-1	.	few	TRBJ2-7	TGCGCCAGCAGCTTTTCGGACGGGGCGGTGGGCGAGCAGTACTTC	CASSFSDGAVGEQYF
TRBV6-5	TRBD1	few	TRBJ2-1	TGTGCCAGCAGACAAAGGACAGGGGGCTACAATGAGCAGTTCTTC	CASRQRTGGYNEQFF
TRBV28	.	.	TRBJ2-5	TGTGCCAGCAGAATCAACTTCCGGAAAAAAGAGACCCAGTACTTC	CASRINFRKKETQYF
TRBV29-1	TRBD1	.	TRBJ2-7	TGCAGCGTTGAAGGGTGGCAGGGGGCTCCCTACGAGCAGTACTTC	CSVEGWQGAPYEQYF
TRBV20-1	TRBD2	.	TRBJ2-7	TGCAGTGCGCCACTAGCGGGCAATACCTACGAGCAGTACTTC	CSAPLAGNTYEQYF
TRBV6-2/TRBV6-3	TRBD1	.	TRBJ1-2	TGTGCCAGCAGCGGACAGGGGCACAACTATGGCTACACCTTC	CASSGQGHNYGYTF
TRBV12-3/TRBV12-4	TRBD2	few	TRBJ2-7	TGTGCCAGCAGTTTAGTACGTGGGACTAGTCTGAGCGAGCAGTACTTC	CASSLVRGTSLSEQYF
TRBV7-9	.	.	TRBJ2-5	TGTGCCAGCAGCCTTCTATCTATCCAGGGACCCCAAGAGACCCAGTACTTC	CASSLLSIQGPQETQYF
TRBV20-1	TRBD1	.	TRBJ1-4	TGCAGTGCTAGAGCCGGGACAGGGGAAAAACTGTTTTTT	CSARAGTGEKLFF
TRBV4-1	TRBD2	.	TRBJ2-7	TGCGCCAGCAGCCAAGATACCCGACTAGCGGGGGGTTACAATGAGCAGTACTTC	CASSQDTRLAGGYNEQYF
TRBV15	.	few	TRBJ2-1	TGTGCCACCAGCAGAGCAGGGGTTTTTGGCGATGAGCAGTTCTTC	CATSRAGVFGDEQFF
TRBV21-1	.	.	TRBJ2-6	TGTACCAGCAGCAAAGTTAACTCTGGGGCCAACGTCCTGACTTTC	CTSSKVNSGANVLTF
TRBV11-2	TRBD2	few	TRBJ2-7	TGTGCCAGCAGCAGTAACCCCGGGACTAGCGCCAGCATCTACGAGCAGTACTTC	CASSSNPGTSASIYEQYF
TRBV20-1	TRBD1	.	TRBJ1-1	TGCAGTGGTGAGGGGGCGCGGACTGAAGCTTTCTTT	CSGEGARTEAFF
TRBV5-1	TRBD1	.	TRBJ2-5	TGCGCCAGCAGCTCCGGACAGGGACCGAAAGAGACCCAGTACTTC	CASSSGQGPKETQYF
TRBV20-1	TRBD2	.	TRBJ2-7	TGCAGTGCTAGCGGTAGGACTAGCGCCGGCGAGCAGTACTTC	CSASGRTSAGEQYF
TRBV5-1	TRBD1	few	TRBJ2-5	TGCGCCAGCAGCTTGATGGGACAGCAAGAGACCCAGTACTTC	CASSLMGQQETQYF
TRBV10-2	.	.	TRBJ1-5	TGCGCCAGCAGTCGGACCTCAAAAGGGCAGCCCCAGCATTTT	CASSRTSKGQPQHF
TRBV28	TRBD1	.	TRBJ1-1	TGTGCCAGCAGTCCGACACAGGGGGCCCGCGGGGGCACTGAAGCTTTCTTT	CASSPTQGARGGTEAFF
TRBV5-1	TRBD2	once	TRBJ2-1	TGCGCCAGCAGCTCGGGGACTAGCGGGAGGGAAGAGCAGTTCTTC	CASSSGTSGREEQFF
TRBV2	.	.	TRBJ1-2	TGTGCCAGCAGTACGATAAGGAAGGCTGGCTACACCTTC	CASSTIRKAGYTF
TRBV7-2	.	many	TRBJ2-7	TGTGCCAGCAGCTTAGCGGGACAACCTTACGAGCAGTACTTC	CASSLAGQPYEQYF
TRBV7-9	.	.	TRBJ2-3	TGTGCCAGCAGCTTAGGGGGTAGCCGGGGTACGCAGTATTTT	CASSLGGSRGTQYF